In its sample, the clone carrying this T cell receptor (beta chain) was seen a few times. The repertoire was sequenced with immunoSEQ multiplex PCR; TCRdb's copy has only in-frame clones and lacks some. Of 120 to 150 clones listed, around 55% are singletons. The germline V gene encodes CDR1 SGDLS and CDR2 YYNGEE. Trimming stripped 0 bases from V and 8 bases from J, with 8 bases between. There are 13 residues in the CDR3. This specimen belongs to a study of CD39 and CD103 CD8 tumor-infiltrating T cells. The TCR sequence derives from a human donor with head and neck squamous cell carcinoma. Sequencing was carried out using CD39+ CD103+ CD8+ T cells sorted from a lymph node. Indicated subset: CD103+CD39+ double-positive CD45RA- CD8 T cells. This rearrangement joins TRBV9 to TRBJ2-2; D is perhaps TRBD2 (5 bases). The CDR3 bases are TGTGCCAGCAGCGTAGAGGGAGAAGGGGAGCTGTTTTTT. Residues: CASSVEGEGELFF.